This TCR beta chain was captured by sequencing in a study of CD8 T cells in ankylosing spondylitis. In this sample, this clonotype turned up many times. What it recognizes is unknown. This CDR3 has 15 residues. With V trimmed by 3 bases and J by 5 bases, 5 bases remained unmatched. The study, taken as a whole, reports: Prior literature has documented some motif variants in synovial fluid and blood from reactive arthritis. The study identified a TCR beta motif of seven or eight highly homologous variants that appeared characteristic of ankylosing spondylitis blood. Disease-linked clones reportedly showed significant enrichment in matched ankylosing spondylitis synovial fluid. Clones linked with disease were CD8+ and fairly uncommon in the peripheral blood.

MiXCR, run by TCRdb on the 5' RACE reads, gives a single entry per CDR3 protein. The repertoire consists of around 480,000 distinct CDR3 sequences, with roughly 18% occurring once and the leading ten covering approximately 0.93%. The TCR was taken from a male donor with ankylosing spondylitis. J is TRBJ2-1 and V is TRBV12-3 or TRBV12-4; 9 bases map to TRBD2. The sequenced sample was blood, either unsorted or a sorted T cell fraction (not recorded which). The CDR3 nucleotides are TGTGCCAGCAGTTTCCCGGGACTAGCCCACAATGAGCAGTTCTTC. It encodes CASSFPGLAHNEQFF.